This passage covers 19 T cell receptor beta chains from one sample sequenced in a study of blood T cell repertoires in COVID-19. The method was immunoSEQ multiplex PCR; TCRdb's version includes in-frame clones alone and lacks a portion of them. Of around 250,000 clones listed, roughly four fifths are singletons. What was sequenced was peripheral blood. These receptors were taken from a woman under 30 with acute or convalescent COVID-19.

There are a few counts of this clone. This chain links TRBV6-6 with TRBJ1-4; the D gene is possibly TRBD1 (5 bases). This CDR3 has 14 amino acids. Between the trimmed V and J ends, which lost 5 bases and 8 bases, there was a span of 15 bases. Germline values: CDR1 MNHNY, CDR2 SVGAGI (reference sequence). CDR3 sequence (DNA): TGTGCCAGCAGTACCCAGGGCCGTAGCGAAAAACTGTTTTTT. Residues: CASSTQGRSEKLFF.

J is TRBJ1-2 and V is TRBV30; TRBD1 matches 10 bases. Germline V gives CDR1 GTSNPN, CDR2 SVGIG (reference sequence). V lost 2 bases, J lost 4 bases, and 7 bases stayed unmatched. The CDR3 loop spans 15 amino acids. DNA of the CDR3: TGTGCCTGGAGTCCGACAGGGGGCTTGCCCTATGGCTACACCTTC. Its protein product is CAWSPTGGLPYGYTF.

The chain combines TRBV4-1 with TRBJ2-1; TRBD2 matches at 9 bases. J gave up 4 bases and V 3 bases, and 7 bases lay outside the gene matches. This CDR3 is built from 16 residues. Per germline, CDR1 MGHRA and CDR2 YSYEKL. CDR3 in DNA: TGCGCCAGCAGCCAGGCATGGCGGGAGGGATACAATGAGCAGTTCTTC. Translated, it gives CASSQAWREGYNEQFF.

This chain joins TRBV7-2 and TRBJ2-7; TRBD2 is a possible D gene (7 bases). The CDR3 has 16 residues. CDR1 and CDR2 from the germline V gene are SGHTA and FQGNSA. Trimming shortened V by 0 bases and J by 5 bases, and 17 bases separated the two germline ends. The CDR3 protein is CASSLAEGGRADEQYF. CDR3 in DNA: TGTGCCAGCAGCTTAGCGGAAGGGGGGAGGGCCGACGAGCAGTACTTC.

This clone was found once. This chain uses TRBV30 with TRBJ1-5, with 10 bases matching TRBD1. CDR1 is GTSNPN and CDR2 is SVGIG in the germline V gene (reference sequence). CDR3 length equals 15 residues. V gave up 5 bases and J gave up 7 bases; unmatched junction bases: 11. CDR3 residues: CAWSTGGGGWQPQHF. The CDR3 DNA sequence: TGTGCCTGGTCGACAGGGGGCGGGGGTTGGCAGCCCCAGCATTTT.

The chain couples TRBV7-2 to TRBJ2-7, with 12 bases that match TRBD2. CDR3 length equals 16 residues. CDR1 SGHTA and CDR2 FQGNSA come from the germline V gene. The junction had 10 bases not matched to a gene; V was cut back by 5 bases and J by 5 bases. CDR3 sequence: CASSGTGLAGGDEQYF. In DNA, the CDR3 is TGTGCCAGCAGCGGTACGGGACTAGCGGGTGGTGACGAGCAGTACTTC.

This sequence joins TRBV5-1 and TRBJ2-1; D is uncertain. The CDR3 has 15 residues. Trimming cost V 2 bases and J 9 bases, with 18 bases left between them. Looked up from germline, CDR1 is SGHRS and CDR2 is YFSETQ. This chain's CDR3 is CASSFDSPTQREQFF. The CDR3 region has the DNA TGCGCCAGCAGCTTCGACTCACCAACACAACGTGAGCAGTTCTTC. The variable domain in full, completed from reference TRBV5-1 and TRBJ2-1, reads KAGVTQTPRYLIKTRGQQVTLSCSPISGHRSVSWYQQTPGQGLQFLFEYFSETQRNKGNFPGRFSGRQFSNSRSEMNVSTLELGDSALYLCASSFDSPTQREQFFGPGTRLTVL.

A word on this clone: At the DNA level, this CDR3 is encoded by other sequences in the same sample as well. The chain couples TRBV2 to TRBJ2-1, with 8 bases matching TRBD2. V lost 3 bases and J lost 5; bases outside the gene matches: 6. The CDR3 totals 15 residues. Germline CDR1 is SNHLY and CDR2 is FYNNEI. CDR3 residues: CASSDRLAGNNEQFF. For the CDR3, the DNA is TGTGCCAGCAGTGACCGGCTAGCGGGTAACAATGAGCAGTTCTTC.

The V call is TRBV6-5, the J call TRBJ2-7; 7 bases are shared with TRBD1. From germline, CDR1 is MNHEY and CDR2 SVGAGI. The CDR3 has 14 residues. Trimming cost V 6 bases and J 0 bases; bases outside gene matches: 5. CDR3 protein: CASSLQGNSYEQYF. The CDR3 DNA is TGTGCCAGCAGCCTACAGGGGAACTCCTACGAGCAGTACTTC.

The J gene is TRBJ2-1, the V gene TRBV19, with D unclear. The CDR3 runs 14 residues. The V gene's germline CDR1 is LNHDA and CDR2 SQIVND (reference sequence). V was trimmed by 5 bases and J by 2 bases, leaving 10 bases between them. CDR3 DNA sequence: TGTGCCAGTAGTCGAGCGAGTCCCTACAATGAGCAGTTCTTC. Translation: CASSRASPYNEQFF.

This clone was observed once. The chain links TRBV11-2 to TRBJ2-7, with D uncertain. V lost 5 bases and J 5 bases, leaving 19 bases between the germline ends. This CDR3 spans 15 amino acids. From germline, CDR1 is SGHAT and CDR2 FQNNGV. The CDR3 protein is CASSPLVTGTHEQYF. CDR3 DNA sequence: TGTGCCAGCAGCCCACTGGTGACTGGTACCCACGAGCAGTACTTC.

The chain combines TRBV27 with TRBJ1-4; TRBD1 agrees at 8 bases. CDR1 and CDR2 (germline): MNHEY, SMNVEV (reference sequence). The CDR3 length is 15 residues. Unmatched junction bases numbered 8, after V lost 5 bases and J lost 6 bases. The CDR3 loop reads CASSDRTGLYEKLFF. CDR3 nucleotides: TGTGCCAGCAGTGATAGGACAGGGTTGTATGAAAAACTGTTTTTT.

The chain is built from TRBV13 and TRBJ1-6; D unresolved. Germline V gene lookup returns CDR1 PRHDT and CDR2 FYEKMQ (reference sequence). The CDR3 contains 15 residues. Trimming removed 8 bases from V and 1 base from J, with 12 bases in between. In DNA form, the CDR3 reads TGTGCCAGCGAGGCCGCTGGATCCTATAATTCACCCCTCCACTTT. It specifies CASEAAGSYNSPLHF. Complete variable domain (other parts from reference TRBV13 and TRBJ1-6): AAGVIQSPRHLIKEKRETATLKCYPIPRHDTVYWYQQGPGQDPQFLISFYEKMQSDKGSIPDRFSAQQFSDYHSELNMSSLELGDSALYFCASEAAGSYNSPLHFGNGTRLTVT.

The chain is built from TRBV27 and TRBJ2-7; D possibly corresponds to TRBD1 (6 bases). The CDR3 runs to 18 residues. The V gene's germline CDR1 is MNHEY and CDR2 SMNVEV (reference sequence). Trimming took off 2 bases at V and 4 bases at J, with 24 bases between the two ends. Written as DNA, the CDR3 is TGTGCCAGCAGTTTAAGGTCGTGGCTAGAAGGGGGTCAATACGAGCAGTACTTC. Amino acid sequence: CASSLRSWLEGGQYEQYF.

On this clone: A read error may account for a junction end that differs from germline. The chain is built from TRBV7-7 and TRBJ2-1, with TRBD2 matching 8 bases. CDR1 SSHAT and CDR2 FNYEAQ come from the germline V gene (reference sequence). The CDR3 sequence is 14 residues long. This chain's CDR3 is CASSADYSGNEQFF. The CDR3 region has the DNA TGTGCTAGCAGCGCAGACTATAGCGGGAACGAGCAGTTCTTC.

The count of this clone is one. V is TRBV12-2 and J is TRBJ2-7; the table names TRBD2, a call not compared with the DNA. TRBV12-2 is a listed pseudogene. The CDR3 has 19 amino acids. DNA for the CDR3: TGTGCAAGTCGCTCATCGGAATTCGGACTAGCGGGAGTTTCCTACGAGCAGTACTTC. Protein: CASRSSEFGLAGVSYEQYF.

This clone showed up just a few times. The chain joins TRBV24-1 to TRBJ2-2; TRBD1 agrees at 8 bases. The trim removed 7 bases at V and 1 base at J, leaving 1 base unmatched. In germline, CDR1 is KGHDR, CDR2 SFDVKD. The length of the CDR3 is 14 residues. CDR3 sequence reads: CATRGQGNTGELFF. CDR3 sequence (DNA): TGTGCCACCAGAGGACAGGGGAACACCGGGGAGCTGTTTTTT.

The chain carries TRBV7-8 and TRBJ2-3; tentatively, D is TRBD1 (6 bases). The CDR3 is 15 residues long. V shed 1 base and J shed 1 base, with 9 bases lying between them. Germline lookup yields CDR1 SGHVS and CDR2 FQNEAQ. For the CDR3, the DNA is TGTGCCAGCAGCTTAGTGGCAGGGGGCACAGATACGCAGTATTTT. Translated: CASSLVAGGTDTQYF.

The chain links TRBV2 to TRBJ1-5, with D unclear. This CDR3 is built from 13 residues. Looked up from germline, CDR1 is SNHLY and CDR2 is FYNNEI. Trimming shortened V by 3 bases and J by 7 bases, and 10 bases separated the two germline ends. CDR3 DNA: TGTGCCAGCAGTGATGGGAGAGAACAGCCCCAGCATTTT. It yields the protein CASSDGREQPQHF.